The clone carrying this T cell receptor beta chain was seen once. These data belong to a study of long-term antiretroviral therapy in people with HIV. Survey level was the resolution at which the v3.0 immunoSEQ assay ran. Sequenced by immunoSEQ multiplex PCR; TCRdb stores in-frame clones only, minus some. The sample includes some 28,000 clones, more than 85% of them seen just once. The TCR comes from a middle-aged man with HIV. The specimen comprised unsorted PBMCs, sampled 5.3 years after starting antiretroviral therapy.

The DNA of the CDR3 is TGTGCCAGCAACGCCGGGACAGTCGGCGCGGATACGCAGTATTTT. It translates to CASNAGTVGADTQYF. This chain uses TRBV27 with TRBJ2-3; 7 positions match TRBD1. CDR1 and CDR2 from the germline V gene are MNHEY and SMNVEV (reference sequence). J gave up 6 bases and V 7 bases, and 13 bases lay outside the gene matches. This CDR3 comprises 15 residues.